This T cell receptor (beta chain) came from a study of cytomegalovirus exposure and HLA in healthy donors. Notes on the study in general: For presence/absence analyses, sequencing depth was assumed to be roughly uniform across donors. It was reportedly the case that the classifier diagnosed cytomegalovirus status with high specificity and sensitivity.

Comments on this clone: Its matching antigen is unknown.

Primers included in the PCR were 60 Vbeta and 13 Jbeta primers. The data were produced by immunoSEQ multiplex PCR, yet TCRdb's version contains in-frame clones alone and is incomplete. The repertoire holds 120,000 to 150,000 clones, over 70% seen once, with around 6.1% in the top ten. Trimming stripped 6 bases from V and 2 bases from J, with 14 bases between. Germline V gives CDR1 MNHEY, CDR2 SVGAGI. The CDR3 covers 14 residues. The receptor's source is a young man in good health and CMV-seropositive. Input material: PBMCs. The chain employs TRBV6-5 and TRBJ2-7, with D maybe TRBD1 (5 bases). CDR3: CASRSRQRTYEQYF. The CDR3 nucleotides read TGTGCCAGCAGAAGTAGACAGAGAACCTACGAGCAGTACTTC.